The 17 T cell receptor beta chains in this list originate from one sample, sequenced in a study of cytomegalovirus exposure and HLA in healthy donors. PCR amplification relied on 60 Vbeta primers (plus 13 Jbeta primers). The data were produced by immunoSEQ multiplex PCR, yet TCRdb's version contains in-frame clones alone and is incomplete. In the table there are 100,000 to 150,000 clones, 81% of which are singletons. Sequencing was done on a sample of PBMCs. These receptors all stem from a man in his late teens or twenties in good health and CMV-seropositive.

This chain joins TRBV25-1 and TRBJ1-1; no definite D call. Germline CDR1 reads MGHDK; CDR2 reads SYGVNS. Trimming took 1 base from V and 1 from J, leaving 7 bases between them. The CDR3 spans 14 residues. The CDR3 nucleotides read TGTGCCAGCAGTGAATGGGAGGGGAACACTGAAGCTTTCTTT. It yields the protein CASSEWEGNTEAFF.

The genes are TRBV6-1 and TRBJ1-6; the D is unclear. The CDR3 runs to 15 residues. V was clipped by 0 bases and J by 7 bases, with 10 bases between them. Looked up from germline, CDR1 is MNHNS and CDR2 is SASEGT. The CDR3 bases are TGTGCCAGCAGTGAAGCGCTCCGGGAAAATTCACCCCTCCACTTT. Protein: CASSEALRENSPLHF.

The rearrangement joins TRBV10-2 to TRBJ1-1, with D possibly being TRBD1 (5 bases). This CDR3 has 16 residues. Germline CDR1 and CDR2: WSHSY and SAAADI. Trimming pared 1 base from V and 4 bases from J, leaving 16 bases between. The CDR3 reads CASSELWGRGPTEAFF. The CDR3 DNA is TGCGCCAGCAGTGAGTTATGGGGGAGGGGCCCCACTGAAGCTTTCTTT.

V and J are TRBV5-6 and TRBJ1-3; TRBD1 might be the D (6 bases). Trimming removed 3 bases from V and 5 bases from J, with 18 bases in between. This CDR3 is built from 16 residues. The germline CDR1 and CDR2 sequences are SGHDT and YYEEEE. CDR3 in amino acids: CASSSAHEGVRNTIYF. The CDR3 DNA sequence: TGTGCCAGCAGCTCTGCCCATGAGGGGGTTCGAAACACCATATATTTT.

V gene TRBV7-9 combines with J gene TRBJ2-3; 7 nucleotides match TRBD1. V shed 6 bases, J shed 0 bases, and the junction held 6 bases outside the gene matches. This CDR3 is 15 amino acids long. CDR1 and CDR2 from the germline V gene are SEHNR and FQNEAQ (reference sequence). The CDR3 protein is CASRFSQGSTDTQYF. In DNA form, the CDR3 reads TGTGCCAGCAGGTTCTCACAGGGGAGCACAGATACGCAGTATTTT.

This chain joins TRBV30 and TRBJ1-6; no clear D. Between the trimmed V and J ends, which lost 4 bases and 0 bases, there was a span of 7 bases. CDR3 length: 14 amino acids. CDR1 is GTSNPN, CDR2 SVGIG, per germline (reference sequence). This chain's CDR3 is CAWIQSSYNSPLHF. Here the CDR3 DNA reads TGTGCCTGGATACAGAGCTCCTATAATTCACCCCTCCACTTT.

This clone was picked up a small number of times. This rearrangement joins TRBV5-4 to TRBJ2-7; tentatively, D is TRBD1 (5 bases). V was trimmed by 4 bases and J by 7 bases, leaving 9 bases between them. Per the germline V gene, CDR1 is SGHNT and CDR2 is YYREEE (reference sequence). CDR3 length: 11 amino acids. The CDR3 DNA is TGTGCCAGCAGCCTCACAGGAGAGCAGTACTTC. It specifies CASSLTGEQYF.

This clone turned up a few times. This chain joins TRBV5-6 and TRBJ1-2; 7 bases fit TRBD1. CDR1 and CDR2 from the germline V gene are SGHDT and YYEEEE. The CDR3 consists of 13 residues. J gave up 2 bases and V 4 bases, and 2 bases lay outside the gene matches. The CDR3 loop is CASSRTGNYGYTF. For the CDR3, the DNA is TGTGCCAGCAGCCGGACAGGAAACTATGGCTACACCTTC.

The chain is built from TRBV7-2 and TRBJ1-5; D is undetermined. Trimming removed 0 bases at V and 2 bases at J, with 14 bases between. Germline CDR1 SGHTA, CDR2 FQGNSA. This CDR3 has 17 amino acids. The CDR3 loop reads CASSLAPGLGGNQPQHF. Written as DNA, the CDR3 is TGTGCCAGCAGCTTAGCGCCAGGTTTAGGTGGCAATCAGCCCCAGCATTTT.

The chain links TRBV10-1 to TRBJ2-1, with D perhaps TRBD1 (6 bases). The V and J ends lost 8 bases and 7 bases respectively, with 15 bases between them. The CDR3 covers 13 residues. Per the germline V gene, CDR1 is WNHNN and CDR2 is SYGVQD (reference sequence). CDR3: CASSRQVGNEQFF. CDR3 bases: TGCGCCAGCTCTCGACAGGTGGGGAATGAGCAGTTCTTC.

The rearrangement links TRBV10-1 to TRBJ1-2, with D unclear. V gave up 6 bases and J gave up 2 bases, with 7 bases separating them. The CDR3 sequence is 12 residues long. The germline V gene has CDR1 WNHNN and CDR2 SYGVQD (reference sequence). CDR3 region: CASRRFNYGYTF. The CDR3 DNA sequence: TGCGCCAGCAGACGGTTCAACTATGGCTACACCTTC.

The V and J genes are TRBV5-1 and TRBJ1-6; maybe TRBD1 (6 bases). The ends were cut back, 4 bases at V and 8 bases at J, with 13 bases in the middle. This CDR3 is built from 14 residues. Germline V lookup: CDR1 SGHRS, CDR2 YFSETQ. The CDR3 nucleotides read TGCGCCAGCAGCAGAGGGGGTAAAGATTCACCCCTCCACTTT. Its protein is CASSRGGKDSPLHF.

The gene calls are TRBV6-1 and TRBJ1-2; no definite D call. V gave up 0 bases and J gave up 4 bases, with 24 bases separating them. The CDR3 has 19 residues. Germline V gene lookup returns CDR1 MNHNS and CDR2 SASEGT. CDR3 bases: TGTGCCAGCAGTGAAGCTATGGGAGGAGTGGGAACGGGTGGCTATGGCTACACCTTC. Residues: CASSEAMGGVGTGGYGYTF.

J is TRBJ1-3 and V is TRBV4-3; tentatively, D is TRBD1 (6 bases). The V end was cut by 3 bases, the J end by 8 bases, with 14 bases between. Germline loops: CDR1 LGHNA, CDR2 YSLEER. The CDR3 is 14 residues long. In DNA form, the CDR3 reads TGCGCCAGCAGCCAGTACAGGGAAGGGTACACCATATATTTT. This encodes CASSQYREGYTIYF.

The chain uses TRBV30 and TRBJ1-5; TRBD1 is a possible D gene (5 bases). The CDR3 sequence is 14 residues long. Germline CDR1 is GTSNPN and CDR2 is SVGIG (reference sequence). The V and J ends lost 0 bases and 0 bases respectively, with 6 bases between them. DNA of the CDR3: TGTGCCTGGAGTGTTCAGGGTAGCAATCAGCCCCAGCATTTT. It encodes CAWSVQGSNQPQHF.

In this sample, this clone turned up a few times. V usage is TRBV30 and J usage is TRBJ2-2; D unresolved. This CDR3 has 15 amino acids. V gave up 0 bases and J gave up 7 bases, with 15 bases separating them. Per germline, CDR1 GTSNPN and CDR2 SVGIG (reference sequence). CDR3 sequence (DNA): TGTGCCTGGAGTGTACCCCTCGAACGGGTCGGGGAGCTGTTTTTT. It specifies CAWSVPLERVGELFF.

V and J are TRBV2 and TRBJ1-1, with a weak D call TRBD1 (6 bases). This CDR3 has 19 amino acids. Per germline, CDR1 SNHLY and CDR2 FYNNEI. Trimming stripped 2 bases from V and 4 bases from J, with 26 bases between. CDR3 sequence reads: CASSEFLPSTQGYSTEAFF. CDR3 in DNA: TGTGCCAGCAGTGAATTCTTACCCAGCACCCAGGGGTATAGCACTGAAGCTTTCTTT.